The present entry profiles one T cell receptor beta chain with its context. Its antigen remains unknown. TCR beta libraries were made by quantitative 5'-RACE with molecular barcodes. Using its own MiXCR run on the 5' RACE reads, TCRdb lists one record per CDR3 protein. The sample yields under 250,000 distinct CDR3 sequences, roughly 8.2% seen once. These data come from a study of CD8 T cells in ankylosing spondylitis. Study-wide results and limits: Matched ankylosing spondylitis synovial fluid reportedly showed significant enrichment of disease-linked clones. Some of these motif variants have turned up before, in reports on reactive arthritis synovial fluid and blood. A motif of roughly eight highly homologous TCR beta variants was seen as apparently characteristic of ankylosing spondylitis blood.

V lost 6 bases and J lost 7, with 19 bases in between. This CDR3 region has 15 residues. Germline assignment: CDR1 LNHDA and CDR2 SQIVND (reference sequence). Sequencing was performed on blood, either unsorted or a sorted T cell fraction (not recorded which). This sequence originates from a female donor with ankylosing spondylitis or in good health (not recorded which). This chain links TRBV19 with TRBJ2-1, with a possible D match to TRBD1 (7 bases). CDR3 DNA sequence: TGTGCCAGTAGGTATCTCGCGGGGACAGAAAATGAGCAGTTCTTC. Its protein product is CASRYLAGTENEQFF.